This T cell receptor beta chain was obtained from a study of blood T cell repertoires in COVID-19. Study as a whole: Samples representing acute and convalescent COVID-19 were sourced from the United States, Italy and Spain. Nucleic acid was either cDNA or gDNA, and it came from T cells, B-cell-depleted T cells, or PBMCs.

The CDR3 is 16 amino acids. J gave up 4 bases and V 1 base, and 8 bases lay outside the gene matches. CDR1 is SGHRS, CDR2 YFSETQ, per germline. In the study's own analysis: Reference gene primer amplification gave nucleated cell count estimates. The repertoire was sequenced with immunoSEQ multiplex PCR; TCRdb's copy has only in-frame clones and lacks some. V and J calls and clone size are those listed in that table; D and trimming were worked out from the DNA. The table shows about 240,000 clones, with about 86% occurring only once. Cohort assignment relied on participant-reported clinical history. The chain is built from TRBV5-1 and TRBJ2-1, with 7 nucleotides matching TRBD2. This clonotype was sampled from a woman in her thirties or forties with acute COVID-19. Sequenced: PBMCs or T cells enriched from blood (not recorded which). For the CDR3, the DNA is TGCGCCAGCAGCTTGTTTACCGGGAGGACATACAATGAGCAGTTCTTC. Translating it yields CASSLFTGRTYNEQFF.